Listed below are T cell receptor beta chains from one sample, sequenced in a study of a mutant IDH1 vaccine in newly diagnosed glioma. Profiled with immunoSEQ multiplex PCR; TCRdb holds only in-frame clones, not every one. The data show fewer than 50,000 clones, just under 95% seen once. This material consisted of PBMCs, taken from a glioma patient treated with radiotherapy, temozolomide or both. Receptors originate from a man aged 18 to 30 with glioma. Each CDR3 is given without its conserved first and last residue. The order of the fields is V gene, J gene, CDR3 protein.

>TRBV7-9|TRBJ2-6
ASSLARDTSGANVLT
>TRBV7-9|TRBJ2-7
ASSLDGTYYEQY
>TRBV7-9|TRBJ2-7
ASSSSRGRRTYEQY
>TRBV5-1|TRBJ1-1
ASSWGQMNTEAF
>TRBV4-3|TRBJ2-6
ASSQSVNRPSGANVLT
>TRBV7-6|TRBJ1-5
ASSLGRGSNQPQH
>TRBV5-4|TRBJ2-7
ASSSGLAGPYEQY
>TRBV2|TRBJ2-7
ASSEVDLSSYEQY
>TRBV14|TRBJ1-1
ASSQGPNVAF
>TRBV7-9|TRBJ2-7
ASSSGRVEAYEQY
>TRBV4-2|TRBJ2-1
ASSQEGAGGMRGEQF
>TRBV18|TRBJ1-2
ASSPSRPGSNYGYT
>TRBV29-1|TRBJ2-3
SVVGGTDTQY
>TRBV29-1|TRBJ2-7
SVEGFSYEQY
>TRBV4-1|TRBJ1-5
ASSHQVGGQPQH
>TRBV7-9|TRBJ2-4
ASSLGQNIQY
>TRBV27|TRBJ2-1
ASSLSVLAGGYNEQF
>TRBV5-1|TRBJ2-1
ASSLGLLRVHNEQF
>TRBV30|TRBJ1-1
AWSVGLLYGAF
>TRBV7-3|TRBJ1-2
ASSLLPGGGGYT
>TRBV7-2|TRBJ2-1
ASSYATSGYNEQF
>TRBV27|TRBJ2-7
ASSGTSGSYEQY
>TRBV9|TRBJ2-7
ASSAGQGLTYEQY